These T cell receptor beta chains were read from a single sample in a study of Ad26.COV2.S vaccination and SARS-CoV-2 variants. Using immunoSEQ multiplex PCR, the repertoire was profiled, and TCRdb retains in-frame clones only, with some absent. The table shows around 310,000 clones, with about 90% occurring only once. The sequencing here drew on peripheral blood, taken in a trial of Ad26.COV2.S vaccine versus placebo. The receptors were gathered from a person aged 18-60 years who received the Ad26.COV2.S COVID-19 vaccine or a placebo. CDR3s include the opening cysteine and the closing phenylalanine or tryptophan. Fields, in order: V gene, D gene, J gene, clone size, CDR3 protein, CDR3 DNA. D genes are given only for firm matches. Clone size is not always given. Where it is, it says once, few, many or a class for expanded clones.

TRBV7-7	TRBD2	TRBJ2-1	.	CASSLGTSPYNEQFF	TGTGCCAGCAGCCTTGGGACTAGCCCATACAATGAGCAGTTCTTC
TRBV7-8	.	TRBJ2-2	.	CASSLDRKTYTGELFF	TGTGCCAGCAGCTTAGACAGGAAAACCTACACCGGGGAGCTGTTTTTT
TRBV20-1	TRBD1	TRBJ2-7	.	CSGQGAVGQYF	TGCAGTGGACAGGGAGCAGTCGGGCAGTACTTC
TRBV5-8	.	TRBJ2-1	.	CASTLARGWNEQFF	TGTGCCAGCACCCTTGCCAGGGGATGGAATGAGCAGTTCTTC
TRBV15	TRBD2	TRBJ2-3	.	CATSREYGRTSGTDTQYF	TGTGCCACCAGCAGGGAATATGGGAGGACTAGCGGCACAGATACGCAGTATTTT
TRBV7-8	.	TRBJ1-2	.	CASSLALGGEPNYGYTF	TGTGCCAGCAGCTTAGCCCTTGGGGGGGAGCCCAACTATGGCTACACCTTC
TRBV7-2	TRBD1	TRBJ1-2	.	CASSQRRQGRGINYGYTF	TGTGCCAGCAGCCAACGAAGACAGGGTCGGGGGATTAACTATGGCTACACCTTC
TRBV7-2	.	TRBJ1-1	.	CASSFQGDTEAFF	TGTGCCAGCAGCTTCCAGGGAGACACTGAAGCTTTCTTT
TRBV6-5	TRBD1	TRBJ1-4	.	CASRSGTGTFKLFF	TGTGCCAGCAGGTCCGGGACAGGGACTTTTAAACTGTTTTTT
TRBV9	TRBD2	TRBJ2-7	.	CARRGRGGTYEQYF	TGCGCCCGCCGCGGGAGGGGGGGAACCTACGAGCAGTACTTC
TRBV3-1/TRBV3-2	TRBD1	TRBJ1-4	.	CASSPYPGQGGNEKLFF	TGTGCCAGCAGCCCCTACCCGGGACAGGGAGGAAATGAAAAACTGTTTTTT
TRBV7-8	.	TRBJ2-2	.	CASSLAQNTGELFF	TGTGCCAGCAGCCTCGCCCAGAACACCGGGGAGCTGTTTTTT
TRBV7-9	.	TRBJ1-6	few	CASSLGGHSPLHF	TGTGCCAGCAGCTTAGGAGGGCATTCACCCCTCCACTTT
TRBV5-5	.	TRBJ2-4	.	CASNTGLPTKEAKNIQYF	TGTGCCAGCAACACGGGACTCCCAACCAAGGAGGCCAAAAACATTCAGTACTTC
TRBV3-1/TRBV3-2	TRBD1	TRBJ1-2	few	CASSPRATTGVNYGYTF	TGTGCCAGCAGCCCACGGGCCACCACAGGGGTCAACTATGGCTACACCTTC
TRBV4-1	TRBD2	TRBJ2-1	.	CASSKGLAGGKNYNEQFF	TGCGCCAGCAGCAAGGGACTAGCGGGAGGGAAAAATTACAATGAGCAGTTCTTC
TRBV7-2	.	TRBJ1-6	.	CASSLVGEGNSPLHF	TGTGCCAGCAGCTTAGTAGGGGAGGGTAATTCACCCCTCCACTTT
TRBV11-2	.	TRBJ1-1	.	CASSLTLRTEAFF	TGTGCCAGCAGCTTAACATTACGGACTGAAGCTTTCTTT
TRBV4-1	.	TRBJ1-2	once	CASSQDGQPYGYTF	TGCGCCAGCAGCCAAGATGGACAGCCCTATGGCTACACCTTC
TRBV5-6	.	TRBJ1-1	.	CASSSRVSGFWEVNTEAFF	TGTGCCAGCAGCTCCCGGGTTAGTGGTTTTTGGGAGGTGAACACTGAAGCTTTCTTT
TRBV27	.	TRBJ1-6	few	CASSPKSSYNSPLHF	TGTGCCAGCAGTCCGAAGAGCTCCTATAATTCACCCCTCCACTTT
TRBV19	TRBD1	TRBJ1-1	.	CASSLRQGLEAFF	TGTGCCAGTAGTTTACGACAGGGCCTTGAAGCTTTCTTT
TRBV4-1	.	TRBJ2-7	.	CASSQDMGVEQYF	TGCGCCAGCAGCCAAGATATGGGGGTCGAGCAGTACTTC
TRBV6-2/TRBV6-3	.	TRBJ2-1	.	CASSYSGAPLSSYNEQFF	TGTGCCAGCAGTTATTCGGGGGCGCCGCTAAGCTCCTACAATGAGCAGTTCTTC
TRBV11-2	.	TRBJ1-3	.	CASSRPGSGNTIYF	TGTGCCAGCAGCCGACCAGGGAGCGGAAACACCATATATTTT
TRBV3-1/TRBV3-2	.	TRBJ2-6	.	CASRVGLPTSGANVLTF	TGTGCCAGCAGAGTTGGCCTCCCCACTTCTGGGGCCAACGTCCTGACTTTC
TRBV6-2/TRBV6-3	.	TRBJ1-1	.	CASSSLTMNTEAFF	TGTGCCAGCAGTTCCCTTACAATGAACACTGAAGCTTTCTTT
TRBV29-1	.	TRBJ2-1	.	CSVELPGGGNEQFF	TGCAGCGTTGAGCTCCCAGGGGGAGGCAATGAGCAGTTCTTC
TRBV7-2	.	TRBJ1-1	.	CASSPGRGNTEAFF	TGTGCCAGCAGCCCAGGACGGGGGAACACTGAAGCTTTCTTT
TRBV7-2	.	TRBJ1-2	.	CASSSSGTLGRGYTF	TGTGCCAGCAGCTCCTCCGGGACTCTTGGGAGGGGCTACACCTTC
TRBV19	TRBD2	TRBJ2-2	.	CASSVTSGSGAGELFF	TGTGCCAGTAGTGTAACTAGCGGGAGTGGTGCCGGGGAGCTGTTTTTT
TRBV30	.	TRBJ1-3	.	CAWSVGNSGNTIYF	TGTGCCTGGAGTGTAGGTAACTCTGGAAACACCATATATTTT
TRBV6-5	.	TRBJ1-2	.	CASIKGISYGYTF	TGTGCCAGCATTAAGGGTATTAGCTATGGCTACACCTTC
TRBV28	.	TRBJ1-5	.	CASSLSRYSNQPQHF	TGTGCCAGCAGTTTGTCCAGATATAGCAATCAGCCCCAGCATTTT
TRBV7-9	.	TRBJ1-5	.	CASSSPGLDQPQHF	TGTGCCAGCAGCTCACCGGGACTCGATCAGCCCCAGCATTTT
TRBV11-2	.	TRBJ1-2	.	CASSFLQGNGYTF	TGTGCCAGCAGCTTCTTGCAGGGGAATGGCTACACCTTC
TRBV5-1	.	TRBJ2-3	.	CASSLGMGLNTDTQYF	TGCGCCAGCAGCTTGGGAATGGGACTGAACACAGATACGCAGTATTTT
TRBV4-2	TRBD2	TRBJ2-2	few	CASSQDLASGITGELFF	TGTGCCAGCAGCCAAGATTTGGCTAGCGGGATCACCGGGGAGCTGTTTTTT
TRBV20-1	.	TRBJ2-7	.	CSASVSGYTYEQYF	TGCAGTGCTAGTGTTTCAGGGTACACCTACGAGCAGTACTTC